One T cell receptor beta chain is described in this entry. The antigen remains undetermined. The assay used deep level. In the study's own analysis: Filtering was not the same, since immunoSEQ gave junction-only sequences without quality scores. Produced via immunoSEQ multiplex PCR; TCRdb's table is partial and in-frame only. V, J and clone size were drawn from that table, and D and trimming were deduced from the DNA. The table includes 2 million to 3 million clones, 90% to 95% detected once. Germline CDR1 reads SGHRS; CDR2 reads YFSETQ. The CDR3 has 16 residues. Trimming at V came to 4 bases and at J to 1 base, leaving 8 bases not matched to a gene. The data stem from a study of shared clonotypes between healthy human individuals. Study-level findings and limits: Lower generation probabilities were found for non-shared clonotypes than for those shared by all four donors. For sorted subsets, rarefaction showed incomplete sequencing despite large depth.

Sequencing input: naive CD4+ T cells from PBMCs. Described subset: CD45RA+ positively selected. The TCR originated in a young man in good health. Some clones in this sample may be carry-over from other donors' samples. The chain couples TRBV5-1 to TRBJ2-7; 10 positions match TRBD1. The CDR3 DNA is TGCGCCAGCAGCCCACAGGGGACAGGGGTATCCTACGAGCAGTACTTC. It is translated as CASSPQGTGVSYEQYF.